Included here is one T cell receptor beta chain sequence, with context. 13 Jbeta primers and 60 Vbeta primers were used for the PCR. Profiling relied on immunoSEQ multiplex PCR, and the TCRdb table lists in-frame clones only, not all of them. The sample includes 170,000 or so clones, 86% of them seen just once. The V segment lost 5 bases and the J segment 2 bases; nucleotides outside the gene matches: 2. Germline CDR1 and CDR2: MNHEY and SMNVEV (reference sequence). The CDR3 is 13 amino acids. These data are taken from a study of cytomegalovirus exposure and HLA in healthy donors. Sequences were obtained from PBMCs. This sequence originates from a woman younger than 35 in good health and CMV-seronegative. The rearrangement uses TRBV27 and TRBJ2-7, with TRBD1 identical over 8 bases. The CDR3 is CASSGQGPYEQYF. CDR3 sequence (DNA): TGTGCCAGCAGTGGACAGGGTCCCTACGAGCAGTACTTC.